Sequencing of this T cell receptor beta chain was carried out in a study of cytomegalovirus exposure and HLA in healthy donors. Details on this clone: Its matching antigen is unknown.

With 60 Vbeta and 13 Jbeta primers, the PCR was carried out. The table came from immunoSEQ multiplex PCR; TCRdb's copy has only in-frame clones and leaves some out. The profile covers approximately 150,000 clones, with around 59% appearing a single time and about 1.8% taken by the ten largest. Study conclusions and caveats: The presence/absence work took it that sequencing depth was about the same across donors. A missense variant in DCLRE1C was later tied to TCR beta V- and J-gene trimming.

These donors counted as nominally healthy when sampled, but unrecorded immune exposures were likely. The sequencing sample was made of PBMCs. This receptor was obtained from a male donor in good health and CMV-seronegative.

This CDR3 is CASSQGQGAESREKLFF. The CDR3 DNA follows: TGTGCCAGCAGCCAAGGACAGGGGGCCGAGAGCAGGGAAAAACTGTTTTTT. The rearrangement uses TRBV7-8 and TRBJ1-4; 11 nucleotides align to TRBD1. V shed 5 bases and J 8 bases; nucleotides not matched to a gene: 13. The germline V gene has CDR1 SGHVS and CDR2 FQNEAQ. The CDR3 consists of 17 residues.